The 30 T cell receptor beta chains below come from one sample, sequenced in a study of cytomegalovirus exposure and HLA in healthy donors. PCR used 60 Vbeta primers and 13 Jbeta primers. Profiling relied on immunoSEQ multiplex PCR, and the TCRdb table lists in-frame clones only, not all of them. The sample yields 100,000 or so clones, 80% seen once. The material sequenced was PBMCs. These receptors originate from a man younger than 35 in good health and CMV-seronegative.

CDR3: CASKELVPTGELFF. CDR3 sequence (DNA): TGTGCCAGCAAGGAACTAGTACCCACCGGGGAGCTGTTTTTT. This chain connects TRBV2 to TRBJ2-2; D may be TRBD2 (5 bases). Germline-derived CDR1 and CDR2 are SNHLY and FYNNEI. CDR3 length: 14 residues. The germline V and J ends were trimmed by 7 bases and 4 bases, with 13 bases remaining between them.

The chain links TRBV19 to TRBJ2-7, with 8 bases lining up with TRBD1. This CDR3 contains 14 residues. CDR1 and CDR2 from the germline V gene are LNHDA and SQIVND (reference sequence). Trimming at V came to 5 bases and at J to 2 bases, leaving 5 bases not matched to a gene. Written as DNA, the CDR3 is TGTGCCAGTAGTGCGGACAGGGTCGCCTACGAGCAGTACTTC. This translates into CASSADRVAYEQYF.

The chain is built from TRBV19 and TRBJ2-2, with D tentatively TRBD1 (6 bases). The CDR3 contains 15 residues. V lost 3 bases to trimming and J lost 1 base, with 9 bases between them. The germline CDR1 and CDR2 sequences are LNHDA and SQIVND (reference sequence). Written as DNA, the CDR3 is TGTGCCAGTAGTATCGCACAGGGGAACACCGGGGAGCTGTTTTTT. This translates into CASSIAQGNTGELFF.

The chain employs TRBV10-1 and TRBJ1-1; 10 bases match TRBD1. The ends lost 6 bases at V and 7 bases at J; junction bases unmatched: 8. This CDR3 spans 14 amino acids. Germline V gene lookup returns CDR1 WNHNN and CDR2 SYGVQD (reference sequence). The chain's CDR3 is CASSSGTGVGEAFF. The DNA of the CDR3 is TGCGCCAGCAGCTCCGGGACAGGGGTTGGTGAAGCTTTCTTT.

This chain joins TRBV13 and TRBJ2-5; perhaps TRBD2 as D (5 bases). Germline lookup yields CDR1 PRHDT and CDR2 FYEKMQ (reference sequence). Trimming removed 5 bases at V and 4 bases at J, with 17 bases between. The CDR3 sequence is 15 residues long. The DNA of the CDR3 is TGTGCCAGCAGCACCCGCCGCCACGGAGGAGAGACCCAGTACTTC. It yields the protein CASSTRRHGGETQYF.

The chain couples TRBV4-2 to TRBJ1-6, with 7 bases identical to TRBD1. The germline V gene has CDR1 LGHNA and CDR2 YNFKEQ. This CDR3 spans 17 amino acids. Trimming removed 7 bases from V and 0 bases from J; junction bases left unmatched: 9. The CDR3 DNA is TGTGCCAGCAACTCCTTGACAGGGAGCTCCTATAATTCACCCCTCCACTTT. Amino acids: CASNSLTGSSYNSPLHF.

This chain joins TRBV13 and TRBJ2-6, with D perhaps TRBD1 (6 bases). This CDR3 region has 20 residues. V lost 2 bases to trimming and J lost 2 bases, with 22 bases between them. Germline V gene sequence: CDR1 PRHDT, CDR2 FYEKMQ (reference sequence). The CDR3 protein is CASSLNPGEDLRAGANVLTF. CDR3 sequence (DNA): TGTGCCAGCAGCTTAAATCCAGGGGAAGACTTAAGAGCTGGGGCCAACGTCCTGACTTTC.

The gene calls are TRBV25-1 and TRBJ1-3; tentatively, D is TRBD1 (5 bases). There are 15 residues in the CDR3. Trimming removed 5 bases at V and 9 bases at J, with 20 bases between. The germline gives CDR1 MGHDK, CDR2 SYGVNS. The CDR3 DNA sequence: TGTGCCAGCAGTAAATTGGACACCCAGTCTAGCACCATATATTTT. It codes for CASSKLDTQSSTIYF.

V and J are TRBV7-8 and TRBJ2-5, with TRBD2 matching over 8 bases. V lost 5 bases to trimming and J lost 0 bases; unmatched junction nucleotides: 11. CDR1 is SGHVS, CDR2 FQNEAQ, per germline. The CDR3 contains 17 residues. CDR3 region: CASSPRRAGEYQETQYF. CDR3 bases: TGTGCCAGCAGCCCGCGGCGAGCGGGGGAGTACCAAGAGACCCAGTACTTC.

V usage is TRBV6-1 and J usage is TRBJ1-2; D gene ambiguous. Germline V gives CDR1 MNHNS, CDR2 SASEGT. V dropped 3 bases and J dropped 4 bases, with 9 bases sitting between them. The CDR3 has 13 residues. In DNA, the CDR3 is TGTGCCAGCAGTGATGGCGGCTTCTATGGCTACACCTTC. This sequence encodes CASSDGGFYGYTF.

The rearrangement links TRBV14 to TRBJ1-2; D remains unclear. CDR1 is SGHDN, CDR2 FVKESK, per germline. The CDR3 runs to 16 residues. The ends were cut back, 0 bases at V and 5 bases at J, with 16 bases in the middle. The CDR3 bases are TGTGCCAGCAGCCAAGAAGGCGGCAGTCCCAATTATGGCTACACCTTC. Its protein is CASSQEGGSPNYGYTF.

The V call is TRBV5-4, the J call TRBJ2-4; the match to TRBD2 covers 10 bases. CDR3 length equals 17 residues. Germline V gene sequence: CDR1 SGHNT, CDR2 YYREEE (reference sequence). Trimming took 4 bases from V and 2 from J; bases not matched to a gene: 9. The CDR3 nucleotides read TGTGCCAGCAGCCCCGGGACTAGCGAGGTTACCAAAAACATTCAGTACTTC. Its protein is CASSPGTSEVTKNIQYF. The complete variable domain, with remaining parts taken from reference TRBV5-4 and TRBJ2-4, reads ETGVTQSPTHLIKTRGQQVTLRCSSQSGHNTVSWYQQALGQGPQFIFQYYREEENGRGNFPPRFSGLQFPNYSSELNVNALELDDSALYLCASSPGTSEVTKNIQYFGAGTRLSVL.

This sequence joins TRBV6-5 and TRBJ2-7; weak D call: TRBD1 (6 bases). With 5 bases removed from V and 5 bases from J, the gap between germline ends came to 16 bases. The CDR3 runs 14 residues. Germline V lookup: CDR1 MNHEY, CDR2 SVGAGI. Written as DNA, the CDR3 is TGTGCCAGCAGTCAGACAGGTGATCCTAACGAGCAGTACTTC. Residues: CASSQTGDPNEQYF.

The chain employs TRBV6-5 and TRBJ2-7, with D maybe TRBD1 (6 bases). CDR3 length equals 15 residues. Germline V gene sequence: CDR1 MNHEY, CDR2 SVGAGI. The V end lost 0 bases, the J end lost 6 bases, and 15 bases lay between the germline ends. CDR3 DNA sequence: TGTGCCAGCAGTTACTCACCGGGACAACAGACCGAGCAGTACTTC. It encodes CASSYSPGQQTEQYF.

Concerning this clone: Germline and junction disagree at one end, which may indicate a read error. The rearrangement uses TRBV7-9 and TRBJ1-6; 7 positions match TRBD1. Looked up from germline, CDR1 is SEHNR and CDR2 is FQNEAQ (reference sequence). The CDR3 runs 15 residues. CDR3 loop: CSSRGDTTYNSPLHF. As DNA, the CDR3 is TGTTCCAGCAGGGGGGACACCACCTATAATTCACCCCTCCACTTT. The full variable domain, in which reference TRBV7-9 and TRBJ1-6 provide the parts outside the CDR3, is DTGVSQNPRHKITKRGQNVTFRCDPISEHNRLYWYRQTLGQGPEFLTYFQNEAQLEKSRLLSDRFSAERPKGSFSTLEIQRTEQGDSAMYLCSSRGDTTYNSPLHFGNGTRLTVT.

The chain couples TRBV12-5 to TRBJ2-7; 14 bases map to TRBD2. The CDR3 covers 16 residues. CDR1 and CDR2 from the germline V gene are LGHNT and FRNRAP. The junction had 5 bases not matched to a gene; V was cut back by 5 bases and J by 2 bases. DNA for the CDR3: TGTGCTAGTGGTCAAACGACTAGCGGGGGGGCCTACGAGCAGTACTTC. As protein: CASGQTTSGGAYEQYF.

Only a few counts were recorded for this clone. This CDR3 reads CASSLSDNSGNTIYF. Here the CDR3 DNA reads TGTGCCAGCAGCTTAAGCGATAATTCTGGAAACACCATATATTTT. This chain connects TRBV7-2 to TRBJ1-3; D is uncertain. This CDR3 has 15 residues. Trimming removed 2 bases from V and 1 base from J, with 9 bases in between. Germline-derived CDR1 and CDR2 are SGHTA and FQGNSA.

This chain connects TRBV12-5 to TRBJ2-3; D gene unclear. The V and J ends lost 1 base and 4 bases respectively, with 15 bases between them. Per germline, CDR1 LGHNT and CDR2 FRNRAP. CDR3 length: 16 residues. The CDR3 here is CASGLGHANLADTQYF. DNA of the CDR3: TGTGCTAGTGGTTTGGGCCATGCTAACTTGGCAGATACGCAGTATTTT.

The genes are TRBV7-2 and TRBJ2-5, with D perhaps matching TRBD2 (7 bases). CDR1 is SGHTA and CDR2 is FQGNSA in the germline V gene. V was clipped by 4 bases and J by 4 bases, with 19 bases between them. The CDR3 sequence is 16 residues long. CDR3 loop: CASSSSLGGGGETQYF. In nucleotides, the CDR3 is TGTGCCAGCAGCTCCAGTTTGGGGGGGGGCGGAGAGACCCAGTACTTC.

This clone was seen a handful of times. The chain carries TRBV19 and TRBJ1-2, with 8 bases aligning to TRBD1. This CDR3 region has 18 residues. V lost 0 bases, J lost 1 base, and 10 bases stayed unmatched. CDR1 is LNHDA and CDR2 is SQIVND in the germline V gene (reference sequence). The CDR3, as DNA: TGTGCCAGTAGTATAGATACCCGTTGGACAGGGTTTAACTATGGCTACACCTTC. This gives the protein CASSIDTRWTGFNYGYTF.

The chain uses TRBV18 and TRBJ1-4, with D uncertain. The CDR3 loop spans 15 amino acids. The germline V gene encodes CDR1 KGHSH and CDR2 LQKENI. The germline V and J ends were trimmed by 1 base and 2 bases, with 8 bases remaining between them. CDR3 DNA: TGTGCCAGCTCACCACTCGAGGTTACTAATGAAAAACTGTTTTTT. This codes for CASSPLEVTNEKLFF.

The chain joins TRBV18 to TRBJ2-3; TRBD2 matches 10 bases. Germline loops: CDR1 KGHSH, CDR2 LQKENI. J gave up 0 bases and V 6 bases, and 12 bases lay outside the gene matches. There are 18 residues in the CDR3. Here the CDR3 reads CASSLLAGNRISTDTQYF. CDR3 sequence (DNA): TGTGCCAGCTCGCTACTAGCGGGGAACCGAATTAGCACAGATACGCAGTATTTT. The full variable domain, rest sourced from reference TRBV18 and TRBJ2-3, is NAGVMQNPRHLVRRRGQEARLRCSPMKGHSHVYWYRQLPEEGLKFMVYLQKENIIDESGMPKERFSAEFPKEGPSILRIQQVVRGDSAAYFCASSLLAGNRISTDTQYFGPGTRLTVL.

The V and J genes are TRBV30 and TRBJ1-3; tentative D call: TRBD1 (6 bases). CDR1 is GTSNPN and CDR2 is SVGIG in the germline V gene (reference sequence). The V end lost 1 base, the J end lost 0 bases, and 10 bases lay between the germline ends. The CDR3 is made up of 15 amino acids. The CDR3 coding sequence is TGTGCCTGGAGTGAGGGACACGTCTCTGGAAACACCATATATTTT. Its protein is CAWSEGHVSGNTIYF.

V and J are TRBV5-1 and TRBJ2-3; 10 bases are shared with TRBD2. The CDR3 is 16 amino acids. CDR1 and CDR2 (germline): SGHRS, YFSETQ. Trimming took 0 bases from V and 2 from J; bases not matched to a gene: 3. The CDR3 coding sequence is TGCGCCAGCAGCTTGGGGCTAGCGGGGGCCACAGATACGCAGTATTTT. Protein: CASSLGLAGATDTQYF.

V gene TRBV18 combines with J gene TRBJ2-1, with 9 bases matching TRBD1. J gave up 5 bases and V 3 bases, and 11 bases lay outside the gene matches. Germline V gives CDR1 KGHSH, CDR2 LQKENI. The CDR3 has 17 amino acids. CDR3 nucleotides: TGTGCCAGCTCACCCTCCAAGGTTGGGACAGGGAACAATGAGCAGTTCTTC. As protein: CASSPSKVGTGNNEQFF.

V gene TRBV5-1 combines with J gene TRBJ1-6; D possibly corresponds to TRBD1 (5 bases). Trimming shortened V by 0 bases and J by 10 bases, and 23 bases separated the two germline ends. Looked up from germline, CDR1 is SGHRS and CDR2 is YFSETQ. This CDR3 has 18 residues. The CDR3 is CASSLDWGGELRGSPLHF. DNA for the CDR3: TGCGCCAGCAGCTTGGATTGGGGAGGGGAGTTAAGAGGGTCACCCCTCCACTTT.

The chain joins TRBV5-1 to TRBJ1-1, with a weak D call TRBD1 (5 bases). In germline, CDR1 is SGHRS, CDR2 YFSETQ. V was shortened by 5 bases and J by 3 bases, with 17 bases between the two germline ends. The CDR3 runs to 15 residues. The CDR3 sequence: CASRGGGAEYTEAFF. In DNA form, the CDR3 reads TGCGCCAGCAGGGGGGGAGGGGCCGAGTACACTGAAGCTTTCTTT. Drawing the rest from reference TRBV5-1 and TRBJ1-1, the complete variable domain is KAGVTQTPRYLIKTRGQQVTLSCSPISGHRSVSWYQQTPGQGLQFLFEYFSETQRNKGNFPGRFSGRQFSNSRSEMNVSTLELGDSALYLCASRGGGAEYTEAFFGQGTRLTVV.

This clone came up a few times. The V gene is TRBV9, the J gene TRBJ2-7; D perhaps matches TRBD2 (7 bases). The CDR3 length is 16 residues. Trimming left V 4 bases short and J 0 bases short, with 17 bases between. Per germline, CDR1 SGDLS and CDR2 YYNGEE. The CDR3 region is CASSPGEGLISYEQYF. CDR3 in DNA: TGTGCCAGCAGCCCAGGGGAGGGACTAATCTCCTACGAGCAGTACTTC.

The CDR3 sequence is CASSRTLAGVDNEQFF. In DNA, the CDR3 is TGTGCCAGTAGTAGGACTCTAGCGGGGGTTGACAATGAGCAGTTCTTC. V is TRBV19 and J is TRBJ2-1; TRBD2 matches 10 bases. J gave up 5 bases and V 4 bases, and 8 bases lay outside the gene matches. The CDR3 runs to 16 residues. Germline V gene data show CDR1 as LNHDA and CDR2 as SQIVND (reference sequence). Variable domain in full (rest from reference TRBV19 and TRBJ2-1): DGGITQSPKYLFRKEGQNVTLSCEQNLNHDAMYWYRQDPGQGLRLIYYSQIVNDFQKGDIAEGYSVSREKKESFPLTVTSAQKNPTAFYLCASSRTLAGVDNEQFFGPGTRLTVL.

The chain recombines TRBV7-8 with TRBJ1-2; unclear D gene. The CDR3 spans 14 residues. From germline, CDR1 is SGHVS and CDR2 FQNEAQ. V was trimmed by 5 bases and J by 1 base, leaving 11 bases between them. The CDR3 protein is CASSPSHINYGYTF. The CDR3 DNA reads as TGTGCCAGCAGCCCCTCCCACATTAACTATGGCTACACCTTC.